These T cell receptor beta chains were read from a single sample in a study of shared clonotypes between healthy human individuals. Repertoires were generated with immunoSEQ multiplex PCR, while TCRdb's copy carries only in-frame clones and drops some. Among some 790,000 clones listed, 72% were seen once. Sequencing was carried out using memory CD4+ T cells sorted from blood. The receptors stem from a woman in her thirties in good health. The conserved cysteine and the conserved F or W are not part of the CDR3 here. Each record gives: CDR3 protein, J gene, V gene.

ASSTNTGPYGYT	TRBJ1-2	TRBV19
ASSYSWRMNTEAF	TRBJ1-1	TRBV6-5
ASSYGQGPVETQY	TRBJ2-5	TRBV5-1
ASSFGGGGNTIY	TRBJ1-3	TRBV28
ASRVRVTRHSNQPQH	TRBJ1-5	TRBV19
ASDRRGGTDTQY	TRBJ2-3	TRBV5-4
ASSQIPVSYEQY	TRBJ2-7	TRBV4-1
ASSEGETQY	TRBJ2-5	TRBV10-2
ASSWGRGNEKLF	TRBJ1-4	TRBV28
ASSFLRGSSYNEQF	TRBJ2-1	TRBV27
ASSLTGTGVYEQY	TRBJ2-7	TRBV7-9
ASSLAGWAQY	TRBJ2-5	TRBV7-8
ASSIGDLGGSYNEQF	TRBJ2-1	TRBV19
ASSFAPREYEQY	TRBJ2-7	TRBV27
ASRLKETANTEAF	TRBJ1-1	TRBV7-9
ASSLGVANTDTQY	TRBJ2-3	TRBV18
ASSVGMGAYEQY	TRBJ2-7	TRBV9
ASSAGQGPEKLF	TRBJ1-4	TRBV5-1
ASSRNRDRVVRHIQY	TRBJ2-4	TRBV28
ASSDSGRISTDTQY	TRBJ2-3	TRBV2
ASSYRDRGTLRYT	TRBJ1-2	TRBV6-5
ASSQSQGISTDTQY	TRBJ2-3	TRBV4-1
ASSESGLNTGELF	TRBJ2-2	TRBV10-1
ASSPLRGRTSGIYEQY	TRBJ2-7	TRBV28
ASRVGSNSGNTIY	TRBJ1-3	TRBV2
ASRGQGSHEQY	TRBJ2-7	TRBV11-3
ATSSFGSKNEQF	TRBJ2-1	TRBV15
ASSPGTASEQY	TRBJ2-7	TRBV7-9
ASSLLSGRAHNEQF	TRBJ2-1	TRBV5-6
ASSRFLAETYEQY	TRBJ2-7	TRBV27
ASSLLVAGGGEQY	TRBJ2-7	TRBV28
AWSVWVAREQY	TRBJ2-5	TRBV30
ASTNYEQY	NA	TRBV27
ASSERYSYEQY	TRBJ2-7	TRBV6-1
ASTDTLNTEAF	TRBJ1-1	TRBV6-6
SVGTPRIDTQY	TRBJ2-3	TRBV29-1
ASSLGHVGEQF	TRBJ2-1	TRBV7-9
ASSPWTGGTGELF	TRBJ2-2	TRBV5-4
ASSLGLRVRQSTEQY	TRBJ2-7	TRBV5-1
ASSYSPGNEQF	TRBJ2-1	TRBV6-5
ATSGDLSLPQH	TRBJ1-5	TRBV15
ASSQVEETQY	TRBJ2-5	TRBV4-1